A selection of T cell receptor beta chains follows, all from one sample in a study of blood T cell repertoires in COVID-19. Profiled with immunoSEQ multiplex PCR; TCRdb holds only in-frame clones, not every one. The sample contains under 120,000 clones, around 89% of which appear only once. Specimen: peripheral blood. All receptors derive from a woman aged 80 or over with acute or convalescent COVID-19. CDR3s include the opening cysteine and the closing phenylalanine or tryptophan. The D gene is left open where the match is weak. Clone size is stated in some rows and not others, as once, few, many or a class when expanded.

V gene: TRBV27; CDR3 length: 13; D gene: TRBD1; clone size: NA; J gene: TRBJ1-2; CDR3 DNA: TGTGCCAGCAGGACAGGGGTGGGATATGGCTACACCTTC; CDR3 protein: CASRTGVGYGYTF
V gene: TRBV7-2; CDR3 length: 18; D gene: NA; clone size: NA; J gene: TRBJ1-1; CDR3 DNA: TGTGCCAGCAGCTTATATACAGGGAGACCCGTCCGGGACACTGAAGCTTTCTTT; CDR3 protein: CASSLYTGRPVRDTEAFF
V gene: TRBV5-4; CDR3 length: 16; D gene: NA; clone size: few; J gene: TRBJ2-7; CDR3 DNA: TGTGCCAGCAGCTTGGCCCCGACAGGAAGCTCCTACGAGCAGTACTTC; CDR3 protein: CASSLAPTGSSYEQYF
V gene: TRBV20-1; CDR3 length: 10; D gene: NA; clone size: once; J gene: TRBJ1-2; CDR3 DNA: TGCAGTGCCGGGACTGCGGTTTGGACCTTC; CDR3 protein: CSAGTAVWTF
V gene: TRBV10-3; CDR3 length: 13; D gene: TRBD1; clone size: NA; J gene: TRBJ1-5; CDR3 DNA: TGTGCCATCAGTGACGGAGGGGGCCGGCCCCAGCATTTT; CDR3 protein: CAISDGGGRPQHF
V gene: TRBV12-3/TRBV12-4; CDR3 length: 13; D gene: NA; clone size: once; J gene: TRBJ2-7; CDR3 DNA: TGTGCCAGCAGTAAGACAGGCACCTACGAGCAGTACTTC; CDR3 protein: CASSKTGTYEQYF
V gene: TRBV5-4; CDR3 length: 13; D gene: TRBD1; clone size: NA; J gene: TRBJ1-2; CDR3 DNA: TGTGCCAGCAGCCTGACAGGGGCCTATGGCTACACCTTC; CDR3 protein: CASSLTGAYGYTF
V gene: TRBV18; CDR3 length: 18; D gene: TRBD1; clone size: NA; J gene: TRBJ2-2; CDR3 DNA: TGTGCCAGCTCACCATTCTCTGGGACAGGGGGCCAGGCCGGGGAGCTGTTTTTT; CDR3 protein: CASSPFSGTGGQAGELFF
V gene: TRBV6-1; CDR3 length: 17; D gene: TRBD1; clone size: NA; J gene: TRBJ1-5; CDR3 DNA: TGTGCCAGCAGTGACGGGGGACAGGGCCTGGCGAATCAGCCCCAGCATTTT; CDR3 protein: CASSDGGQGLANQPQHF
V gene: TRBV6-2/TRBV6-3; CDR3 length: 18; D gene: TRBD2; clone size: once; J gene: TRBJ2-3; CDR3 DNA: TGTGCCAGCAGTTACGTGTTAGCGGGGGCGATAGGCACAGATACGCAGTATTTT; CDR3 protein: CASSYVLAGAIGTDTQYF
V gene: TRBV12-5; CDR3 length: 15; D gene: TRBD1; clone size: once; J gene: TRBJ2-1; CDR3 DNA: TGTGCTAGTGGTATAGCCGGGACAGGGCGGGGTGAGCAGTTCTTC; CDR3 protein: CASGIAGTGRGEQFF
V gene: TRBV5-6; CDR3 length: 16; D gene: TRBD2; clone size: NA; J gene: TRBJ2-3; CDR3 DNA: TGTGCCAGCAGCCTCCTCACGACTAGCTCCACAGATACGCAGTATTTT; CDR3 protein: CASSLLTTSSTDTQYF
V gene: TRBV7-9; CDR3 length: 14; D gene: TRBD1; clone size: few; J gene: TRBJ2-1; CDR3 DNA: TGTGCCAGCAGCTCCCGGGACAGGACGAATGAGCAGTTCTTC; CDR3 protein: CASSSRDRTNEQFF
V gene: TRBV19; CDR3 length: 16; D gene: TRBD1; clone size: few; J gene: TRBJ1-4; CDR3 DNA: TGTGCCAGTAGTCATTTGGTGGCAGGGGGGTATGAAAAACTGTTTTTT; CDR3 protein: CASSHLVAGGYEKLFF
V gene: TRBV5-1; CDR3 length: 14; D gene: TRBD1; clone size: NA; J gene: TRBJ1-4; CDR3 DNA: TGCGCCAGCAGCCGGGACAGCCTGGGGGAAAAACTGTTTTTT; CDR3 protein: CASSRDSLGEKLFF
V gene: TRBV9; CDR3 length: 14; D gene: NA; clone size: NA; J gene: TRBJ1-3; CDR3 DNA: TGTGCCAGCAGCGTTGAGAGCTCTGGAAACACCATATATTTT; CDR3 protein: CASSVESSGNTIYF
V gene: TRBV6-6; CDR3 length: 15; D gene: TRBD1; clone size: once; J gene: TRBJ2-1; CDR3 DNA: TGTGCCAGCAGTTATACAGGGGGGAATAGGGATGAGCAGTTCTTC; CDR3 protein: CASSYTGGNRDEQFF
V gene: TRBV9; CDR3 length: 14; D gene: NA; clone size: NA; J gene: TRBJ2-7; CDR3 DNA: TGTGCCAGCAGCGTAGGGGTCGGGGAATACGAGCAGTACTTC; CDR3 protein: CASSVGVGEYEQYF
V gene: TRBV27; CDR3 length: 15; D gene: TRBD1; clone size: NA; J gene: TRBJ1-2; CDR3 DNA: TGTGCCAGCAGTTTATCACCCGGGACAGCAAATGGCTACACCTTC; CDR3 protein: CASSLSPGTANGYTF
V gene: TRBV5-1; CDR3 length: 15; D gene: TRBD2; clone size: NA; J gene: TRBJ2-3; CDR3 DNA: TGCGCCAGCAGCTTGGCGGGGGGGCCGTCAGATACGCAGTATTTT; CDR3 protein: CASSLAGGPSDTQYF
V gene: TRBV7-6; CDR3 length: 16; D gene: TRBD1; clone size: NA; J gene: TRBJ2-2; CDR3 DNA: TGTGCCAGCAGGAATACCGACAGGGTTGCCACCGGGGAGCTGTTTTTT; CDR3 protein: CASRNTDRVATGELFF
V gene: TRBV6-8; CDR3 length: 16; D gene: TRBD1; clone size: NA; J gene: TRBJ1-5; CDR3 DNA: TGTGCCAGCACCTCTTCCGGGACAGGGACCGTTCAGCCCCAGCATTTT; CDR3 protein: CASTSSGTGTVQPQHF
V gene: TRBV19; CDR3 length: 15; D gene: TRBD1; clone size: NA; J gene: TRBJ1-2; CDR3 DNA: TGTGCCAGTAGTATCGAAGGGGGCGCGGGCTATGGCTACACCTTC; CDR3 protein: CASSIEGGAGYGYTF
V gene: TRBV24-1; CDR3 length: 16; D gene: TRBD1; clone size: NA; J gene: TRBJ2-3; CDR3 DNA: TGTGCCACCAGTGCCAGGGGACAGGGGAGCACAGATACGCAGTATTTT; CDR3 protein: CATSARGQGSTDTQYF
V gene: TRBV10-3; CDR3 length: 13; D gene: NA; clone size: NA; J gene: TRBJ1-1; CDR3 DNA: TGTGCCATCCGACAGCTTGCGAACACTGAAGCTTTCTTT; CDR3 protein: CAIRQLANTEAFF
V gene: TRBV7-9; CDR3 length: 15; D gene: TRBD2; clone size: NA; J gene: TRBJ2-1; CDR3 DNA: TGTGCCAGCAGCTCCGCCGGGACTAGCAGCGGTGAGCAGTTCTTC; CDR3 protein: CASSSAGTSSGEQFF
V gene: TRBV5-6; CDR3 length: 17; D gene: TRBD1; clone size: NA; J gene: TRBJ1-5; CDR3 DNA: TGTGCCAGCACGAGACAGGGGGCGAAAAATAGCAATCAGCCCCAGCATTTT; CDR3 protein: CASTRQGAKNSNQPQHF
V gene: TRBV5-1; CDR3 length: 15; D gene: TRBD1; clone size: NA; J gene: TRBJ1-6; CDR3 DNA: TGCGCCAGCAACGTACAGGGGACCCCTGGTTCACCCCTCCACTTT; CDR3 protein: CASNVQGTPGSPLHF
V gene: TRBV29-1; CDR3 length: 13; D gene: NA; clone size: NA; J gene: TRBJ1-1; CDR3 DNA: TGCAGCGTTGAAAGACAGAGAAACACTGAAGCTTTCTTT; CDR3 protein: CSVERQRNTEAFF
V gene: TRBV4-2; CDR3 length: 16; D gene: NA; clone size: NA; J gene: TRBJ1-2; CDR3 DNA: TGTGCCAGCAGCCAAATCCCGGTTAGACAGATAGGTGGCTACACCTTC; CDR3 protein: CASSQIPVRQIGGYTF
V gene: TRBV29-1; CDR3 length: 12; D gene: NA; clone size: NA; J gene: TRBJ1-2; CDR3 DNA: TGCAGCGTTGAAAGGGGCGGCTATGGCTACACCTTC; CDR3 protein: CSVERGGYGYTF
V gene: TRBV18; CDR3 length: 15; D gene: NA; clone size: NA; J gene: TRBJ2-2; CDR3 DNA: TGTGCCAGCTCACCCAAACAGGGTTCAGCCGGGGAGCTGTTTTTT; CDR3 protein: CASSPKQGSAGELFF
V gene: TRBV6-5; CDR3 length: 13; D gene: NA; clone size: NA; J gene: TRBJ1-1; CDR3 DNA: TGTGCCAGCAGTTACTCCAGGAACACTGAAGCTTTCTTT; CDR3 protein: CASSYSRNTEAFF
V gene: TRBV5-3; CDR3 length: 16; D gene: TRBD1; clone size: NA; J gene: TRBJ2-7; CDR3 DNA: TGTGCCAGAAGCTTGGCCGTCCGGACAGGAGACTACGAGCAGTACTTC; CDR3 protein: CARSLAVRTGDYEQYF
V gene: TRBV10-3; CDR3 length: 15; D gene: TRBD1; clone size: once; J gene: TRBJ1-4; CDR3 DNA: TGTGCCACCCTGGGGACAGGGGGGCCTAATGAAAAACTGTTTTTT; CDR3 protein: CATLGTGGPNEKLFF
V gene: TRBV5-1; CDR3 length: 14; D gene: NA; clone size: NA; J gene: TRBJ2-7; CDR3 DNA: TGCGCCAGCAGGCAGCGGATCGTGGGTTCCGAGCAGTACTTC; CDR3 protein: CASRQRIVGSEQYF
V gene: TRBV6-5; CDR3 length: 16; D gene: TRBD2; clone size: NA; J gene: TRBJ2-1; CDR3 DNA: TGTGCCAGCAGTTACATTGGCGGGGGGGCCTACAATGAGCAGTTCTTC; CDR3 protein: CASSYIGGGAYNEQFF
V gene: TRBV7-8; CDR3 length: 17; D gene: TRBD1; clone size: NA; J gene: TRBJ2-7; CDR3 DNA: TGTGCCAGCAGCTCCGACCCAGGGGGCTACTACCCATTGGAGCAGTACTTC; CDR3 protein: CASSSDPGGYYPLEQYF
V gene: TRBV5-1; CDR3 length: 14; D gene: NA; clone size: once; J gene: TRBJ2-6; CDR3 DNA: TGCGCCAGCAGGGACAACTCTGGGGCCAACGTCCTGACTTTC; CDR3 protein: CASRDNSGANVLTF
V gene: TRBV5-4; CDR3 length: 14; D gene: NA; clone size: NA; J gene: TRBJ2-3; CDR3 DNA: TGTGCCAGCAGCCTTGATTATTCAGTAGATACGCAGTATTTT; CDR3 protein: CASSLDYSVDTQYF
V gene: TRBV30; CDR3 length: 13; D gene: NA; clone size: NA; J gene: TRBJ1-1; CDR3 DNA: TGTGCCTGGAGACGACAGATGAACACTGAAGCTTTCTTT; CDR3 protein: CAWRRQMNTEAFF
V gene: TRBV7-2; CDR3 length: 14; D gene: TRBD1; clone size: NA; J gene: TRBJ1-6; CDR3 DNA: TGTGCCAGCAGCTCGGGACAGGAAAATTCACCCCTCCACTTT; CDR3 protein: CASSSGQENSPLHF
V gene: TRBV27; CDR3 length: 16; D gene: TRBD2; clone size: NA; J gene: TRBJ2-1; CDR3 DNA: TGTGCCAGCAGTTACGTTAGCGGGGGCCCCTACAATGAGCAGTTCTTC; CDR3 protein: CASSYVSGGPYNEQFF
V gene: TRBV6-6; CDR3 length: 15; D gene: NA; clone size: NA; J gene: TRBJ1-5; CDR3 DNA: TGTGCCAGCAGTTACTTATCAGGTAGCAATCAGCCCCAGCATTTT; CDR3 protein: CASSYLSGSNQPQHF
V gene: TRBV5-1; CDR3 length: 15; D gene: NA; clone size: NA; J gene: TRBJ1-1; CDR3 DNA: TGCGCCAGCAGCCCCCAAACAGGGCTGAACACTGAAGCTTTCTTT; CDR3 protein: CASSPQTGLNTEAFF
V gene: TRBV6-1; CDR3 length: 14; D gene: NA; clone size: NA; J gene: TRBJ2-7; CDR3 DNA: TGTGCCAGCAGTGAAGGGGCAGGCTCCTACGAGCAGTACTTC; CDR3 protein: CASSEGAGSYEQYF
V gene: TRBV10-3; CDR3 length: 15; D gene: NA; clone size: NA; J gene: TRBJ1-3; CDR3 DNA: TGTGCCATCAGTATGACAGAACTGTCTGGAAACACCATATATTTT; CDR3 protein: CAISMTELSGNTIYF
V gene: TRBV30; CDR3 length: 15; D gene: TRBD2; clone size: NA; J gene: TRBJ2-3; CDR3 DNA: TGTGCCTGGAGGAGGACTAGCGGGGGTAGGGATACGCAGTATTTT; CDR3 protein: CAWRRTSGGRDTQYF
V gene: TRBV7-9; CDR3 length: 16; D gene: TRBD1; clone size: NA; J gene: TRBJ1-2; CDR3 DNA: TGTGCCAGCAGCACATCCGGGACAGGGGACTACCGTGGCTACACCTTC; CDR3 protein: CASSTSGTGDYRGYTF
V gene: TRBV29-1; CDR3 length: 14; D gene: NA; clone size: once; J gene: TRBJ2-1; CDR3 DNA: TGCAGCGTCGCGGGTTTGGTTAGTTACAATGAGCAGTTCTTC; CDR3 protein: CSVAGLVSYNEQFF
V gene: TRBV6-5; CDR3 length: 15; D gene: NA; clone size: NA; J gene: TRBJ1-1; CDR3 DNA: TGTGCCAGCAGTTACCCGACCCGGACAGACACTGAAGCTTTCTTT; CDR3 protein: CASSYPTRTDTEAFF
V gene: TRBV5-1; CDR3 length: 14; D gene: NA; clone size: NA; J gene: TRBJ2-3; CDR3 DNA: TGCGCCAGCACGGCGGGTCCTAGCACAGATACGCAGTATTTT; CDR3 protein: CASTAGPSTDTQYF
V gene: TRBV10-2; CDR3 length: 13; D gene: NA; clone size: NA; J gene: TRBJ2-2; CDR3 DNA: TGCGCCAGCAGTGCCCAGGGGCCGGGGGAGCTGTTTTTT; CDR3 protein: CASSAQGPGELFF